The T cell receptor beta chain under discussion was sequenced for a study of vaccination effects on CD4 cells after COVID-19. Across the whole study: Two recovered convalescent patients were sampled 16 days and one week pre-vaccination. Regarding the study as a whole: Convalescent post-vaccine spike-reactive clones were mostly newly vaccine-induced.

After expansion with viral peptide pools in the ViraFEST assay, antigen-specific CD4+ T cells were sequenced. Culture proceeded for 10 days, and CD4+ T cells were then isolated. This individual tested PCR-positive for SARS-CoV-2 infection between March and December 2020. Cultures got half-medium changes with IL-2 on days 3 and 7. Notes on this clone: Its matching antigen is unknown.

The data were produced by immunoSEQ multiplex PCR, yet TCRdb's version contains in-frame clones alone and is incomplete. The data contain roughly 45,000 clones, around 74% of them singletons. Per the germline V gene, CDR1 is DFQATT and CDR2 is SNEGSKA (reference sequence). Trimming cost V 5 bases and J 7 bases, with 10 bases left between them. This CDR3 has 11 amino acids. The specimen comprised CD4+ T cells from PBMCs cultured with a peptide pool, sampled before COVID-19 vaccination. The clonotype was recovered from a human donor who had a prior SARS-CoV-2 infection. The chain has TRBV20-1 and TRBJ2-3; D is unresolved. CDR3 nucleotides: TGCAGTGCTCCTGCTCGAAATACGCAGTATTTT. It specifies CSAPARNTQYF.